This T cell receptor beta chain was sequenced during a study of identical twins. Study-wide findings and caveats: Zero-insertion analyses could be partly confounded by invariant MAIT and iNKT cells. Not following the same donors, the study drew its conclusions from cross-sectional statistical analysis.

This clonotype was seen many times. Its target is not known. TCRdb recomputed calls from the 5' RACE reads with MiXCR, one row per CDR3 protein. This table holds hundreds of thousands of distinct CDR3 sequences, about 7.5% found once. J was trimmed by 8 bases and V by 3 bases; bases with no gene match: 7. The CDR3 has 14 amino acids. Germline loops: CDR1 SGDLS, CDR2 YYNGEE. The same specimen was also included in a second study, on yellow fever vaccine responses in identical twins. As reported in that work: Vaccine T cell responses of twins reportedly seemed partly convergent and partly personalized.

The genes are TRBV9 and TRBJ2-1; 8 bases align to TRBD2. The source of this sequence is a woman under 30 in good health. The material sequenced was CD8+ T cells sorted from blood. CDR3 nucleotides: TGTGCCAGCAGCGCGGGACTAGGAGGCGATGAGCAGTTCTTC. Its protein product is CASSAGLGGDEQFF.